This is a list of T cell receptor beta chains from one sample in a study of blood T cell repertoires in COVID-19. Produced via immunoSEQ multiplex PCR; TCRdb's table is partial and in-frame only. The sample contains approximately 220,000 clones, about 80% of which appear only once. Sequences were obtained from PBMCs or T cells enriched from blood (not recorded which). The receptors stem from a woman in her forties with acute COVID-19. The CDR3 runs from the conserved cysteine through the conserved F or W. The D gene is left open where the match is weak. For some rows the clone size is stated as once, few or many, or as a class when expanded; others skip it.

J | V | size | D | DNA | CDR3
TRBJ1-2 | TRBV3-1/TRBV3-2 | few | . | TGTGCCAGCGGTAATAGTCCTACCTATGGCTACACCTTC | CASGNSPTYGYTF
TRBJ1-2 | TRBV5-6 | . | . | TGTGCCAGCAGCCCGACCGGGTTGGGTTCCCACTATGGCTACACCTTC | CASSPTGLGSHYGYTF
TRBJ2-1 | TRBV7-3 | . | TRBD2 | TGTGCCAGCAGCGTTCGTAGCGGGGGGTACAATGAGCAGTTCTTC | CASSVRSGGYNEQFF
TRBJ2-3 | TRBV2 | . | . | TGTGCCAGCAGTGAGTCGGGTATCCGCCCCGATACGCAGTATTTT | CASSESGIRPDTQYF
TRBJ1-2 | TRBV30 | . | . | TGTGCCTGGAGTGATTCAGGGCCAAGTGGCTACACCTTC | CAWSDSGPSGYTF
TRBJ1-2 | TRBV5-1 | . | . | TGCGCCAGCACCTCTGAGGGGGTAGGGTATGGCTACACCTTC | CASTSEGVGYGYTF
TRBJ2-2 | TRBV27 | once | . | TGTGCCAGCAGTTTAATGGCTAGTAACACCGGGGAGCTGTTTTTT | CASSLMASNTGELFF
TRBJ1-2 | TRBV28 | . | TRBD1 | TGTGCCAGCAGTCCCCCCCCTCGACAGGGGGGCGGCTACACCTTC | CASSPPPRQGGGYTF
TRBJ2-7 | TRBV28 | . | . | TGTGCCAGCAGTTTACCCAACCAGGGAAACGAGCAGTACTTC | CASSLPNQGNEQYF
TRBJ2-5 | TRBV6-1 | . | TRBD1 | TGTGCCAGCAGTGACCAGGGACAGTCACAAGAGACCCAGTACTTC | CASSDQGQSQETQYF
TRBJ1-1 | TRBV29-1 | . | TRBD1 | TGCAGCGCTCCGACAGGGGAAAGATTCAACACTGAAGCTTTCTTT | CSAPTGERFNTEAFF
TRBJ1-2 | TRBV5-1 | few | TRBD1 | TGCGCCAGCAAGGGACAGGGGGCTAACTATGGCTACACCTTC | CASKGQGANYGYTF
TRBJ2-7 | TRBV30 | . | TRBD1 | TGTGCCTGGACCTCCCAAGGGGGCAGGGGCTACGAGCAGTACTTC | CAWTSQGGRGYEQYF
TRBJ1-1 | TRBV5-1 | . | TRBD1 | TGCGCCAGCAGCTTGGGAGGGGGCTCGGGGACTGAAGCTTTCTTT | CASSLGGGSGTEAFF
TRBJ1-2 | TRBV6-5 | once | . | TGTGCCAGCAGCCCCCGGGGGATCCTGACCTATGGCTACACCTTC | CASSPRGILTYGYTF
TRBJ1-2 | TRBV7-6 | . | . | TGTGCCAGCAGCCGAGCTACCTACTGGGGCCCGGTTAACCTTAACTATGGCTACACCTTC | CASSRATYWGPVNLNYGYTF
TRBJ1-5 | TRBV5-1 | . | TRBD1 | TGCGCCAGCAGCCCGGGGACAGATTTCAATCAGCCCCAGCATTTT | CASSPGTDFNQPQHF
TRBJ2-1 | TRBV30 | . | . | TGTGCCTGGAGGGTTACTAGTTACTCCTACAATGAGCAGTTCTTC | CAWRVTSYSYNEQFF
TRBJ1-1 | TRBV29-1 | . | . | TGCAGCGTTGAAACTAGCACCGAAGCTTTCTTT | CSVETSTEAFF
TRBJ2-3 | TRBV9 | . | TRBD1 | TGTGCCAGCAGCGTATGGGCAGGGGGCAGGAGCACAGATACGCAGTATTTT | CASSVWAGGRSTDTQYF
TRBJ1-6 | TRBV30 | . | . | TGTGCCTGGAACCGAGGCCATAATTCACCCCTCCACTTT | CAWNRGHNSPLHF
TRBJ1-4 | TRBV19 | . | . | TGTGCCAGTAGTATAGGGGAGGGTCCCGCCGCTCTGTTTTTT | CASSIGEGPAALFF
TRBJ1-1 | TRBV19 | . | . | TGTGCCAGTAGTATAGGAGCCAACCTGAACACTGAAGCTTTCTTT | CASSIGANLNTEAFF
TRBJ1-3 | TRBV7-2 | . | . | TGTGCCAGCAGCACGAGAGGTGGAAACACCATATATTTT | CASSTRGGNTIYF